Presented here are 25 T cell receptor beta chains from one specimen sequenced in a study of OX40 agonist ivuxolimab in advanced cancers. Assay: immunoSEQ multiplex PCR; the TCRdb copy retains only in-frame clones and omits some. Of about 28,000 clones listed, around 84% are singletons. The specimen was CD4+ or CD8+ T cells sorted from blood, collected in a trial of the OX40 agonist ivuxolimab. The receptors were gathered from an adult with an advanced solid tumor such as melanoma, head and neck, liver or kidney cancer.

This CDR3 reads CASSPGTSETYNEQFF. Written as DNA, the CDR3 is TGTGCCAGCAGCCCAGGGACTAGCGAAACCTACAATGAGCAGTTCTTC. The chain combines TRBV11-3 with TRBJ2-1, with 10 bases that match TRBD2. Per germline, CDR1 SGHNT and CDR2 YENEEA. The length of the CDR3 is 16 residues. Trimming at V came to 5 bases and at J to 2 bases, leaving 6 bases not matched to a gene. Together with reference TRBV11-3 and TRBJ2-1, the CDR3 gives the full variable domain: EAGVVQSPRYKIIEKKQPVAFWCNPISGHNTLYWYLQNLGQGPELLIRYENEEAVDDSQLPKDRFSAERLKGVDSTLKIQPAELGDSAVYLCASSPGTSETYNEQFFGPGTRLTVL.

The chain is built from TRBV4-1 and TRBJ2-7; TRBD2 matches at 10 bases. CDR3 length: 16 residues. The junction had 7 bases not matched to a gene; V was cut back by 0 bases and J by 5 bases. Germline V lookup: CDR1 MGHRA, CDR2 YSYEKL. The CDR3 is CASSQEAASGSDEQYF. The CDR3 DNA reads TGCGCCAGCAGCCAAGAAGCGGCTAGCGGGAGTGACGAGCAGTACTTC.

CDR3 nucleotide sequence: TGTGCCACCCAATTCGGTGTGGCGGCCCCGGAGCCCCAGCATTTT. Encoded protein: CATQFGVAAPEPQHF. This chain connects TRBV19 to TRBJ1-5; D gene ambiguous. Per germline, CDR1 LNHDA and CDR2 SQIVND (reference sequence). The CDR3 loop spans 15 amino acids. Trimming cost V 10 bases and J 8 bases, with 24 bases left between them.

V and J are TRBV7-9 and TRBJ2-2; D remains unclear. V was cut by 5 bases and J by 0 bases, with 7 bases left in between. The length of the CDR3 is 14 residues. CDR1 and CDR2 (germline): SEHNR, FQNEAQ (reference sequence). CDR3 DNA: TGTGCCAGCAGCGAGACAACGAACACCGGGGAGCTGTTTTTT. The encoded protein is CASSETTNTGELFF.

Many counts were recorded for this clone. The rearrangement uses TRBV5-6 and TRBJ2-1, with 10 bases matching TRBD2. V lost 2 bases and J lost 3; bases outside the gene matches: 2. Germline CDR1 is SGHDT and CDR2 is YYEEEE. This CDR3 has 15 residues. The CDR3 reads CASSFSGGNYNEQFF. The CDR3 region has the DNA TGTGCCAGCAGCTTTAGCGGGGGGAACTACAATGAGCAGTTCTTC.

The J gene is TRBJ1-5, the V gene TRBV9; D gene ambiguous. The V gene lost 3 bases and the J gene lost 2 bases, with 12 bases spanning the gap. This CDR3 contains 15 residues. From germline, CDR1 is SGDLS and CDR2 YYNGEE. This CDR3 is CASSDGYGGNQPQHF. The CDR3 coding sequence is TGTGCCAGCAGCGACGGGTACGGGGGCAATCAGCCCCAGCATTTT.

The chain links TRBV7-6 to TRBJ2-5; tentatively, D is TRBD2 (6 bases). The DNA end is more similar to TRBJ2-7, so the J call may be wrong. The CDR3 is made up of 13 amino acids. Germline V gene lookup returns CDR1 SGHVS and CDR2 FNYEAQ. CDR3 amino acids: CASSPEGGYEQYF. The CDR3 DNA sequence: TGTGCCAGCAGCCCGGAAGGAGGGTACGAGCAGTACTTC.

In DNA form, the CDR3 reads TGTGCCAGCAGTCCTTGGCAGGGGGCGGGCACCGGGGAGCTGTTTTTT. The encoded protein is CASSPWQGAGTGELFF. The chain employs TRBV28 and TRBJ2-2; 8 nucleotides line up with TRBD1. The V and J ends lost 5 bases and 4 bases, in that order; junction bases with no gene match: 9. The CDR3 extends over 16 amino acids. In germline, CDR1 is MDHEN, CDR2 SYDVKM.

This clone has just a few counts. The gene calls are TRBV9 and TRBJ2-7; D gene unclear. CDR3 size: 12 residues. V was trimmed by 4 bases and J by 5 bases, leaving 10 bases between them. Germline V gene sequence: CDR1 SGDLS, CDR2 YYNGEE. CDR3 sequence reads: CASSPGRNEQYF. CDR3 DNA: TGTGCCAGCAGCCCGGGCCGAAACGAGCAGTACTTC.

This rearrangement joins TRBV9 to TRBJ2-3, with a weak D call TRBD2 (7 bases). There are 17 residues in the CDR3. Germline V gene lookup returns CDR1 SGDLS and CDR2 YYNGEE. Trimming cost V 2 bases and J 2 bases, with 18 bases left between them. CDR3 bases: TGTGCCAGCAGCGTCCCTTTGGGGGGGGGCGTCACAGATACGCAGTATTTT. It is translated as CASSVPLGGGVTDTQYF. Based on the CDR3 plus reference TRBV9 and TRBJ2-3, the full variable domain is DSGVTQTPKHLITATGQRVTLRCSPRSGDLSVYWYQQSLDQGLQFLIQYYNGEERAKGNILERFSAQQFPDLHSELNLSSLELGDSALYFCASSVPLGGGVTDTQYFGPGTRLTVL.

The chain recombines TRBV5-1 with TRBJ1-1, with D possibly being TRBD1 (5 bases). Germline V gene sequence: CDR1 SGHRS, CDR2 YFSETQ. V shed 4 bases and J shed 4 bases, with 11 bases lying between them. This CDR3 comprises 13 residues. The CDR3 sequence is CASSPPGITEAFF. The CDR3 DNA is TGCGCCAGCAGCCCTCCAGGGATCACTGAAGCTTTCTTT.

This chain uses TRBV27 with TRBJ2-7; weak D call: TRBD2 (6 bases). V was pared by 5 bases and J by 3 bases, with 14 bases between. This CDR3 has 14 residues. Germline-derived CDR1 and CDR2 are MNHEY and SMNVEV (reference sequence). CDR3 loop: CASSNSGLYYEQYF. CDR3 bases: TGTGCCAGCAGTAACTCGGGACTTTACTACGAGCAGTACTTC.

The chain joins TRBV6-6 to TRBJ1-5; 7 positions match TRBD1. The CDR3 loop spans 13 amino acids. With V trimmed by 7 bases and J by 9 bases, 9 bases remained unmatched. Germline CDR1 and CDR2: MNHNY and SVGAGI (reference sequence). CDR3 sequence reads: CASIPGGGGPQHF. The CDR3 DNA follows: TGTGCCAGCATTCCAGGGGGGGGAGGGCCCCAGCATTTT.

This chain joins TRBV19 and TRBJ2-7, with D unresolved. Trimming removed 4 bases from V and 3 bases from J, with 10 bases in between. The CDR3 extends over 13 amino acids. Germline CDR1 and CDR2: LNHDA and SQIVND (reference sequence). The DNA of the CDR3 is TGTGCCAGTAGTAATCTGGGTATCTACGAGCAGTACTTC. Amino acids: CASSNLGIYEQYF. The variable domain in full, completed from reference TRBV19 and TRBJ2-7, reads DGGITQSPKYLFRKEGQNVTLSCEQNLNHDAMYWYRQDPGQGLRLIYYSQIVNDFQKGDIAEGYSVSREKKESFPLTVTSAQKNPTAFYLCASSNLGIYEQYFGPGTRLTVT.

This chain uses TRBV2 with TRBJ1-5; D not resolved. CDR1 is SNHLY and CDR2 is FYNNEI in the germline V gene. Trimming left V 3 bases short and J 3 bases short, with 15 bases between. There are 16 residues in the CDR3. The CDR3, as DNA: TGTGCCAGCAGTGAGAAGGACCCCGGGTTCAATCAGCCCCAGCATTTT. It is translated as CASSEKDPGFNQPQHF.

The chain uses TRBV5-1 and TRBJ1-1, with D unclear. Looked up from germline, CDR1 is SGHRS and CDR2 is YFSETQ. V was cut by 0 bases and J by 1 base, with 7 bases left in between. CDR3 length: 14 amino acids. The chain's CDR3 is CASSLAFANTEAFF. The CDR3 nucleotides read TGCGCCAGCAGCTTGGCGTTTGCGAACACTGAAGCTTTCTTT. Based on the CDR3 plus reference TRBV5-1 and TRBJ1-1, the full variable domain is KAGVTQTPRYLIKTRGQQVTLSCSPISGHRSVSWYQQTPGQGLQFLFEYFSETQRNKGNFPGRFSGRQFSNSRSEMNVSTLELGDSALYLCASSLAFANTEAFFGQGTRLTVV.

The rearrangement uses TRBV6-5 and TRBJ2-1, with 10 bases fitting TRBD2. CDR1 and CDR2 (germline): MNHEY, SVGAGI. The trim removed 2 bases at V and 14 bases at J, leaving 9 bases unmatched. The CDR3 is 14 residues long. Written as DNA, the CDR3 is TGTGCCAGCAGTTACGGCCTAGCGGGAGATCAGGAGTTCTTC. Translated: CASSYGLAGDQEFF.

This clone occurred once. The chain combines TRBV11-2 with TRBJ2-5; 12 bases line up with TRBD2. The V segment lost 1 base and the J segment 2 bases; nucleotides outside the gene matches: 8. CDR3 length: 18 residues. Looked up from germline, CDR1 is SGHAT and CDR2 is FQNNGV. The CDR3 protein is CASSLGPGLAGQQETQYF. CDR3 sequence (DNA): TGTGCCAGCAGCTTAGGTCCGGGACTAGCGGGCCAACAAGAGACCCAGTACTTC.

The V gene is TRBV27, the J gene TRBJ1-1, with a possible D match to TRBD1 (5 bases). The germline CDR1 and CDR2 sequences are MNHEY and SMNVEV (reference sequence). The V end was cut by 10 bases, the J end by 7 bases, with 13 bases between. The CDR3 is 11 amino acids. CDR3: CATSFGGEAFF. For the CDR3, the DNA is TGTGCCACTTCGTTCGGGGGTGAAGCTTTCTTT.

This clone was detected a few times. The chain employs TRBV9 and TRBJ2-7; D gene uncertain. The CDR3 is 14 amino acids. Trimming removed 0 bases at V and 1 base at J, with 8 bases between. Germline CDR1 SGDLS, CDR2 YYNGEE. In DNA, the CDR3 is TGTGCCAGCAGCGTAGGGGGATATTCCTACGAGCAGTACTTC. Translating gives CASSVGGYSYEQYF.

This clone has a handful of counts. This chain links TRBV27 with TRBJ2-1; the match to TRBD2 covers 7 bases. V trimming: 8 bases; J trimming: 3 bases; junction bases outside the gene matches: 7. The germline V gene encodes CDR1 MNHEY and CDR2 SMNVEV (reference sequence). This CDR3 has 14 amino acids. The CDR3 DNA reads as TGTGCCAGCCGGAGCGGGGAGATCTACAATGAGCAGTTCTTC. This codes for CASRSGEIYNEQFF.

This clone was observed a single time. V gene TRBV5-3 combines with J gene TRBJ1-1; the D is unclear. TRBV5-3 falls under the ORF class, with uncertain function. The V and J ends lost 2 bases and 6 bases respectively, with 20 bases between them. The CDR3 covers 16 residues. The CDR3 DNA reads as TGTGCCAGAAGCTTTATTATAGGGAAGTTGTGCGCTGAAGCTTTCTTT. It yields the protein CARSFIIGKLCAEAFF.

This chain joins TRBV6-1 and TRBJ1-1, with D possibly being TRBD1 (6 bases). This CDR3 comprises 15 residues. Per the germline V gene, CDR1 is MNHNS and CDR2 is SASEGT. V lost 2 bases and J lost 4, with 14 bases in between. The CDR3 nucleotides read TGTGCCAGCAGTGAATGGGGAGGGGGGGGCACTGAAGCTTTCTTT. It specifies CASSEWGGGGTEAFF.

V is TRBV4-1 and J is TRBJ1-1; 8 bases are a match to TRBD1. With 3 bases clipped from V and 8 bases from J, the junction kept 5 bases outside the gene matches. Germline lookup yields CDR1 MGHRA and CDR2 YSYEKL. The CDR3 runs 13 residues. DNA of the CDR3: TGCGCCAGCAGCCAGGTACAGGGGGAAGAAGCTTTCTTT. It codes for CASSQVQGEEAFF.

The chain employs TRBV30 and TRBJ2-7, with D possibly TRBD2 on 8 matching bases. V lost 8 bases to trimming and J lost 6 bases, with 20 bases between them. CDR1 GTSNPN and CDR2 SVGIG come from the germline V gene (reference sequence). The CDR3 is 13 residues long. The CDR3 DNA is TGTGCCAGAAAAGACAGGGCGGGGGGCGAGCAGTACTTC. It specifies CARKDRAGGEQYF.